The 17 T cell receptor beta chains in this list originate from one sample, sequenced in a study of cytomegalovirus exposure and HLA in healthy donors. This PCR relied on a set of 60 Vbeta primers and 13 Jbeta primers. The repertoire was sequenced with immunoSEQ multiplex PCR; TCRdb's copy has only in-frame clones and lacks some. The data show 90,000 to 140,000 clones, roughly two thirds seen once. Sequenced input: PBMCs. The source is a young man in good health and CMV-seronegative.

This chain uses TRBV11-3 with TRBJ2-3; TRBD2 matches 7 bases. The CDR3 spans 15 residues. The trim removed 3 bases at V and 0 bases at J, leaving 3 bases unmatched. The germline CDR1 and CDR2 sequences are SGHNT and YENEEA. Here the CDR3 reads CASSLGGPSTDTQYF. For the CDR3, the DNA is TGTGCCAGCAGCTTGGGAGGGCCGAGCACAGATACGCAGTATTTT.

The rearrangement uses TRBV6-1 and TRBJ2-3; 9 bases map to TRBD2. V gave up 2 bases and J gave up 5 bases; unmatched junction bases: 8. Germline-derived CDR1 and CDR2 are MNHNS and SASEGT. This CDR3 spans 16 amino acids. The CDR3 here is CASSENVAGVGDTQYF. CDR3 nucleotides: TGTGCCAGCAGTGAAAATGTAGCGGGAGTCGGAGATACGCAGTATTTT.

The table lists this clone with a few counts. The V call is TRBV9, the J call TRBJ1-2; D is ambiguous. Germline V CDR1 and CDR2: SGDLS, YYNGEE. The CDR3 contains 15 residues. Trimming cost V 0 bases and J 2 bases, with 11 bases left between them. The CDR3 protein is CASSVGSGKNYGYTF. The CDR3 nucleotides are TGTGCCAGCAGCGTAGGTTCAGGAAAAAACTATGGCTACACCTTC.

The rearrangement uses TRBV7-2 and TRBJ1-1, with D unclear. Trimming pared 2 bases from V and 3 bases from J, leaving 7 bases between. Germline V gene data show CDR1 as SGHTA and CDR2 as FQGNSA. This CDR3 contains 13 residues. The DNA of the CDR3 is TGTGCCAGCAGCTTACTTCCGGACACTGAAGCTTTCTTT. Its protein product is CASSLLPDTEAFF.

V gene TRBV6-5 combines with J gene TRBJ1-1; TRBD1 aligns across 9 bases. This CDR3 has 16 residues. The V and J ends lost 2 bases and 4 bases, in that order; junction bases with no gene match: 8. Germline CDR1 and CDR2: MNHEY and SVGAGI. The CDR3 loop is CASSYKGQGPATEAFF. The CDR3 coding sequence is TGTGCCAGCAGTTACAAAGGACAGGGGCCGGCCACTGAAGCTTTCTTT.

The V gene is TRBV7-3, the J gene TRBJ1-1, with TRBD1 as a possible D gene (5 bases). Germline-derived CDR1 and CDR2 are SGHTA and FQGTGA. Deletions cut 5 bases from V and 10 bases from J, with 17 bases between. The CDR3 is made up of 13 amino acids. CDR3 region: CASSGAGYSGAFF. CDR3 in DNA: TGTGCCAGCAGCGGCGCAGGGTATAGTGGAGCTTTCTTT.

This clone is classed as medium-sized (0.01 to 0.1%). This chain uses TRBV7-9 with TRBJ1-2; 9 bases are a match to TRBD1. CDR3 size: 13 residues. Germline assignment: CDR1 SEHNR and CDR2 FQNEAQ (reference sequence). V gave up 4 bases and J gave up 9 bases; unmatched junction bases: 6. The CDR3, as DNA: TGTGCCAGCAGCTCCGGGACAGGGAACAGCTACACCTTC. It encodes CASSSGTGNSYTF.

The gene calls are TRBV10-3 and TRBJ2-7, with TRBD2 matching over 9 bases. With the DNA end fitting TRBJ2-1 better, the J assignment may be wrong. Germline V gives CDR1 ENHRY, CDR2 SYGVKD. The CDR3 is made up of 17 amino acids. In DNA, the CDR3 is TGTGCCATCAGTGAGTCGGAGGCTAGCGGGGATTACAATGAGCAGTTCTTC. This sequence encodes CAISESEASGDYNEQFF.

Worth noting for this clone: Different DNA sequences within this sample yield the same CDR3. The chain combines TRBV10-3 with TRBJ2-7, with 7 bases lining up with TRBD2. V gave up 3 bases and J gave up 4 bases; unmatched junction bases: 3. CDR3 size: 13 residues. CDR1 is ENHRY and CDR2 is SYGVKD in the germline V gene. The CDR3 reads CAISDREGYEQYF. The CDR3 nucleotides are TGTGCCATCAGTGACAGGGAGGGGTACGAGCAGTACTTC.

A few counts support this clone. The chain links TRBV7-2 to TRBJ2-5; 10 positions match TRBD1. After removal of 1 base from V and 4 bases from J, the junction contained 6 bases not matched to a gene. Germline V CDR1 and CDR2: SGHTA, FQGNSA. This CDR3 is 16 amino acids long. As DNA, the CDR3 is TGTGCCAGCAGCTTAGTCCCCCGGGACAGGGGAGAGACCCAGTACTTC. It specifies CASSLVPRDRGETQYF.

This sequence joins TRBV6-5 and TRBJ1-4; D unclear. Germline CDR1 and CDR2: MNHEY and SVGAGI. The CDR3 runs 12 residues. Trimming pared 6 bases from V and 8 bases from J, leaving 10 bases between. The CDR3 is CASRGDREKLFF. The DNA for the CDR3 is TGTGCCAGCAGGGGAGATCGGGAAAAACTGTTTTTT.

This clone was detected only a few times. V gene TRBV6-5 combines with J gene TRBJ1-1; 7 bases fit TRBD1. With V trimmed by 6 bases and J by 1 base, 5 bases remained unmatched. In germline, CDR1 is MNHEY, CDR2 SVGAGI. This CDR3 is 14 amino acids long. The CDR3 bases are TGTGCCAGCAGACAGGGACAGACGAACACTGAAGCTTTCTTT. Translated, it gives CASRQGQTNTEAFF.

The V call is TRBV11-1, the J call TRBJ2-5; TRBD1 matches at 7 bases. This CDR3 has 14 residues. V lost 2 bases to trimming and J lost 2 bases; unmatched junction nucleotides: 2. CDR1 SGHAT and CDR2 FQDESV come from the germline V gene (reference sequence). The CDR3 nucleotides read TGTGCCAGCAGCTTACACAGGGGTCAAGAGACCCAGTACTTC. This encodes CASSLHRGQETQYF.

The chain employs TRBV6-5 and TRBJ2-1; D ambiguous. There are 16 residues in the CDR3. The germline V and J ends were trimmed by 4 bases and 4 bases, with 17 bases remaining between them. Germline CDR1 MNHEY, CDR2 SVGAGI. The chain's CDR3 is CASSSYRVAPYNEQFF. The CDR3 DNA follows: TGTGCCAGCAGTTCATACCGGGTAGCTCCTTACAATGAGCAGTTCTTC.

The chain uses TRBV5-1 and TRBJ1-1; perhaps TRBD1 as D (5 bases). Germline assignment: CDR1 SGHRS and CDR2 YFSETQ. Trimming removed 3 bases from V and 5 bases from J, with 14 bases in between. The CDR3 sequence is 14 residues long. The CDR3 reads CASSSTTERTEAFF. The DNA for the CDR3 is TGCGCCAGCAGCTCGACGACAGAGAGGACTGAAGCTTTCTTT. The entire variable domain, with the rest obtained from reference TRBV5-1 and TRBJ1-1, is as follows: KAGVTQTPRYLIKTRGQQVTLSCSPISGHRSVSWYQQTPGQGLQFLFEYFSETQRNKGNFPGRFSGRQFSNSRSEMNVSTLELGDSALYLCASSSTTERTEAFFGQGTRLTVV.

This chain joins TRBV18 and TRBJ2-7, with a weak D call TRBD1 (6 bases). V was cut by 3 bases and J by 3 bases, with 12 bases left in between. This CDR3 is 14 amino acids long. Germline CDR1 reads KGHSH; CDR2 reads LQKENI. This CDR3 reads CASSPAGQFYEQYF. The DNA of the CDR3 is TGTGCCAGCTCACCGGCCGGACAGTTCTACGAGCAGTACTTC.

The V and J genes are TRBV5-1 and TRBJ1-4; a possible D gene is TRBD1 (5 bases). V shed 3 bases and J shed 6 bases, with 15 bases lying between them. CDR1 and CDR2 (germline): SGHRS, YFSETQ. CDR3 length equals 15 residues. CDR3 loop: CASSWMGEGDEKLFF. The CDR3 coding sequence is TGCGCCAGCAGCTGGATGGGGGAGGGAGATGAAAAACTGTTTTTT.